The present entry profiles one T cell receptor (beta chain) with its context. These data belong to a study of glioma-infiltrating T cells after dendritic cell vaccination. TCRB CDR3 was amplified from 2 ug genomic DNA or less. The PCR used 60 V beta and 13 J beta primers. Profiling relied on immunoSEQ multiplex PCR, and the TCRdb table lists in-frame clones only, not all of them. Of tens of thousands of clones listed, over 70% are singletons. Before vaccination, two weeks after the third vaccination, and at progression, PBMC were collected. The CDR3 runs 15 residues. Trimming took 5 bases from V and 5 from J; bases not matched to a gene: 11. The germline V gene has CDR1 SEHNR and CDR2 FQNEAQ (reference sequence).

V is TRBV7-9 and J is TRBJ2-5; 7 bases fit TRBD1. Sequenced material: blood, taken before dendritic cell vaccination. The source is a human donor with glioblastoma. The CDR3 DNA reads TGTGCCAGCAGCCCCCGGGACAGTTTTGAGGAGACCCAGTACTTC. Residues: CASSPRDSFEETQYF. The whole variable domain, filled in from reference TRBV7-9 and TRBJ2-5, reads DTGVSQNPRHKITKRGQNVTFRCDPISEHNRLYWYRQTLGQGPEFLTYFQNEAQLEKSRLLSDRFSAERPKGSFSTLEIQRTEQGDSAMYLCASSPRDSFEETQYFGPGTRLLVL.